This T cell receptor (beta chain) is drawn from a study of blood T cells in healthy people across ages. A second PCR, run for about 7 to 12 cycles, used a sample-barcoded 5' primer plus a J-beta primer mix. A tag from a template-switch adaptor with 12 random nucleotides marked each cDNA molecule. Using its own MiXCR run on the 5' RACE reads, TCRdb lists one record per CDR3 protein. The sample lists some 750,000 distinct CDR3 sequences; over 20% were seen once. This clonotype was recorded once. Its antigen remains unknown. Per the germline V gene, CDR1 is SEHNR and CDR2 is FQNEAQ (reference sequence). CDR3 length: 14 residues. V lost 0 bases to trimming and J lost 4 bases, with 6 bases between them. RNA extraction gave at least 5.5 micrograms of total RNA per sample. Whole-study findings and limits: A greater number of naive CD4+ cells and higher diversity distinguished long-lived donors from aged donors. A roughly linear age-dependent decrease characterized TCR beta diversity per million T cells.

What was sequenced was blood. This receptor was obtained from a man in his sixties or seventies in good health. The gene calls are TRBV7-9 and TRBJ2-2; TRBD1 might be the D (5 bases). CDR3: CASSLARATGELFF. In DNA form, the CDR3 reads TGTGCCAGCAGCTTAGCCAGGGCCACCGGGGAGCTGTTTTTT.